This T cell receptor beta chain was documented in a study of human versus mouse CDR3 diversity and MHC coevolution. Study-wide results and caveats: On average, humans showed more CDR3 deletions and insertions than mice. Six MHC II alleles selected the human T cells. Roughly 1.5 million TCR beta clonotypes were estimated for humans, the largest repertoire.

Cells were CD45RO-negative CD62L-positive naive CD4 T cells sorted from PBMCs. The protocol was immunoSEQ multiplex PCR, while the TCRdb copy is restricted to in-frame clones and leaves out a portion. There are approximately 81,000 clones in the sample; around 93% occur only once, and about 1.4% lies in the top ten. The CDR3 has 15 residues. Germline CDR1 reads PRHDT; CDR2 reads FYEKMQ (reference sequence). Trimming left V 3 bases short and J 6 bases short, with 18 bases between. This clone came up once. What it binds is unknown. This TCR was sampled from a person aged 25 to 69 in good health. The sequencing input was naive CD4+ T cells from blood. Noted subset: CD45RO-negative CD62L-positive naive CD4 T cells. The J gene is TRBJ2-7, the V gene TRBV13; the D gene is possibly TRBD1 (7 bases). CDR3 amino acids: CASSFRGTVISEQYF. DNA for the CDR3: TGTGCCAGCAGCTTTCGGGGGACAGTAATCAGCGAGCAGTACTTC.